This T cell receptor beta chain is drawn from a study of T cell changes during pregnancy in multiple sclerosis (dated by TCRdb to between 2017 and 2020). Study-wide context: The study examined how the T cell repertoire changed over the course of pregnancy in women with multiple sclerosis.

The library came from the immunoSEQ multiplex PCR assay. Sourced from immuneACCESS, this table was stored by TCRdb with only in-frame sequences that have V and J called. A share of the clones is absent; for the studies checked, an unresolved V gene accounts for under half, and the remainder has no known explanation. For this sample there are approximately 84,000 clones; nearly 95% appear just once. The top ten constitute around 0.97% of the sample. Trimming accounts for 5 bases at V and 2 bases at J, while the number of junction bases matched to no gene is 11. CDR1 and CDR2 were assigned from the germline V gene as MDHEN and SYDVKM. The CDR3 contains 16 residues, cysteine and phenylalanine counted. CDR3 DNA only is kept here, 48 bases in frame from base 1. To note about this clone: What this receptor recognizes is not known. Base qualities are missing; no much larger clone stands one base away.

Sequenced here: peripheral blood, sampled in the second trimester of pregnancy. The sequence was collected from a female donor in good health, enrolled as a control in a pregnancy study. The chain employs TRBV28 and TRBJ2-5; 7 junctional bases match TRBD2. DNA sequence: TGTGCCAGCAGTACCCCGGGTAGCGGGTCTCAAGAGACCCAGTACTTC. Translated, this is CASSTPGSGSQETQYF.